Listed below are T cell receptor beta chains from one sample, sequenced in a study of identical twins. Via MiXCR, TCRdb re-called the 5' RACE reads, giving one row per CDR3 protein. The data contain about 720,000 distinct CDR3 sequences, around 8.3% of them singletons. The same data also went into a second study, on yellow fever vaccine responses in identical twins.

The sequencing sample was made of PBMCs. The receptors come from a woman under 30 in good health. Both conserved end residues are trimmed from each CDR3. The order of the fields is J gene, clone size, V gene, CDR3 protein. Clone size, where shown, is once, few, many, or a class for clones that have expanded.

J: TRBJ1-2
size: few
V: TRBV6-1
CDR3: ASTTNIIDGNYGYT

J: TRBJ1-1
size: many
V: TRBV12-3/TRBV12-4
CDR3: ASSSHRTGGAF

J: TRBJ1-6
size: few
V: TRBV7-9
CDR3: ASSSSGPPLH

J: TRBJ2-1
size: .
V: TRBV18
CDR3: ASSSGINNEQF

J: TRBJ1-4
size: few
V: TRBV6-1
CDR3: ASKPGQFNEKLF

J: TRBJ2-3
size: many
V: TRBV12-3/TRBV12-4
CDR3: ASSFEGRGPADTQY

J: TRBJ2-1
size: many
V: TRBV5-1
CDR3: ASSLYPGELAEQF

J: TRBJ2-1
size: few
V: TRBV12-3/TRBV12-4
CDR3: ASSLALVPGDNEQF

J: TRBJ2-1
size: .
V: TRBV7-9
CDR3: ASKLSAGGVYNEQF

J: TRBJ2-3
size: .
V: TRBV27
CDR3: ASSLTSEIADTQY

J: TRBJ1-4
size: many
V: TRBV7-9
CDR3: ASSPRGEKLF

J: TRBJ2-7
size: many
V: TRBV15
CDR3: ATSRDREGRDYEQY

J: TRBJ2-5
size: many
V: TRBV7-8
CDR3: ASRVGSGYQETQY

J: TRBJ2-1
size: .
V: TRBV10-3
CDR3: AISEARDTYYNEQF

J: TRBJ2-2
size: .
V: TRBV30
CDR3: AWEEGGTGELF

J: TRBJ2-3
size: .
V: TRBV5-1
CDR3: ASSTGRGSSGRFPDTQY

J: TRBJ2-3
size: few
V: TRBV15
CDR3: ATSRALPQSTDTQY

J: TRBJ2-1
size: .
V: TRBV7-9
CDR3: ASSLGRGQGNEQF

J: TRBJ2-1
size: .
V: TRBV20-1
CDR3: SASNEQF

J: TRBJ1-2
size: .
V: TRBV27
CDR3: ASSPLGGYGYT

J: TRBJ1-1
size: many
V: TRBV7-2
CDR3: ASSLSSLNTEAF

J: TRBJ1-2
size: few
V: TRBV7-9
CDR3: ASSPKTELSGYT

J: TRBJ2-1
size: few
V: TRBV20-1
CDR3: SATRVSYNEQF

J: TRBJ2-7
size: few
V: TRBV6-2/TRBV6-3
CDR3: ATQRTGSYEQY

J: TRBJ2-1
size: once
V: TRBV19
CDR3: ASSERPSVGEQF

J: TRBJ2-1
size: .
V: TRBV4-3
CDR3: ASSQDPASASYNEQF

J: TRBJ2-3
size: many
V: TRBV12-3/TRBV12-4
CDR3: ASSLVQGADTQY

J: TRBJ2-7
size: .
V: TRBV6-1
CDR3: ASSEAVFRDLPYYEQY

J: TRBJ2-1
size: few
V: TRBV7-3
CDR3: ASSITGTRNYNEQF

J: TRBJ1-1
size: few
V: TRBV29-1
CDR3: SVEVRADRAPEAF

J: TRBJ2-2
size: few
V: TRBV9
CDR3: ASSGTLTSGGNTGELF

J: TRBJ2-2
size: many
V: TRBV6-2/TRBV6-3
CDR3: ASSYGSGELF

J: TRBJ1-5
size: many
V: TRBV5-1
CDR3: ASSLDSPNQPQH

J: TRBJ2-2
size: .
V: TRBV28
CDR3: ASSLRRTGELF

J: TRBJ2-7
size: many
V: TRBV4-3
CDR3: ASSPTSNWGSYEQY

J: TRBJ2-1
size: .
V: TRBV20-1
CDR3: SARASGRKDNEQF

J: TRBJ2-1
size: many
V: TRBV10-3
CDR3: AIRAARATYNEQF

J: TRBJ2-7
size: few
V: TRBV27
CDR3: ASSSLAGATYEQY

J: TRBJ2-1
size: few
V: TRBV12-3/TRBV12-4
CDR3: ASSYTLTGGYEQF

J: TRBJ2-1
size: .
V: TRBV10-3
CDR3: ATTDRANYNEQF

J: TRBJ2-7
size: many
V: TRBV4-2
CDR3: ASSQPDKHSYEQY

J: TRBJ2-5
size: many
V: TRBV10-3
CDR3: AISWTSKQETQY

J: TRBJ2-7
size: .
V: TRBV27
CDR3: ATSGDTYEQY

J: TRBJ2-5
size: many
V: TRBV20-1
CDR3: SARAGGGQETQY

J: TRBJ2-7
size: few
V: TRBV12-3/TRBV12-4
CDR3: ASSLVWGKGAYEQY

J: TRBJ1-4
size: many
V: TRBV12-3/TRBV12-4
CDR3: ASSQAAGGATGGI

J: TRBJ2-7
size: many
V: TRBV25-1
CDR3: ASSEWYEQY

J: TRBJ2-3
size: few
V: TRBV7-3
CDR3: ASSPLALAGATDTQY

J: TRBJ2-5
size: few
V: TRBV2
CDR3: ALVGAAGQETQY

J: TRBJ2-1
size: few
V: TRBV19
CDR3: ASQPGFSYNEQF

J: TRBJ2-5
size: many
V: TRBV3-1
CDR3: ASSLGTSGGSRETQY

J: TRBJ1-6
size: few
V: TRBV5-1
CDR3: ASSSGRQGNSPLH

J: TRBJ2-1
size: .
V: TRBV7-8
CDR3: ASSFNSGGLNEQF

J: TRBJ2-7
size: .
V: TRBV2
CDR3: ASRGLAGVGEQY

J: TRBJ2-7
size: .
V: TRBV6-1
CDR3: ASSSTDKLHYEQY

J: TRBJ1-5
size: .
V: TRBV24-1
CDR3: ATSGSENQPQH

J: TRBJ1-4
size: .
V: TRBV27
CDR3: ASSLDLEAVNEKLF

J: TRBJ2-3
size: .
V: TRBV30
CDR3: AWSGGRGQY